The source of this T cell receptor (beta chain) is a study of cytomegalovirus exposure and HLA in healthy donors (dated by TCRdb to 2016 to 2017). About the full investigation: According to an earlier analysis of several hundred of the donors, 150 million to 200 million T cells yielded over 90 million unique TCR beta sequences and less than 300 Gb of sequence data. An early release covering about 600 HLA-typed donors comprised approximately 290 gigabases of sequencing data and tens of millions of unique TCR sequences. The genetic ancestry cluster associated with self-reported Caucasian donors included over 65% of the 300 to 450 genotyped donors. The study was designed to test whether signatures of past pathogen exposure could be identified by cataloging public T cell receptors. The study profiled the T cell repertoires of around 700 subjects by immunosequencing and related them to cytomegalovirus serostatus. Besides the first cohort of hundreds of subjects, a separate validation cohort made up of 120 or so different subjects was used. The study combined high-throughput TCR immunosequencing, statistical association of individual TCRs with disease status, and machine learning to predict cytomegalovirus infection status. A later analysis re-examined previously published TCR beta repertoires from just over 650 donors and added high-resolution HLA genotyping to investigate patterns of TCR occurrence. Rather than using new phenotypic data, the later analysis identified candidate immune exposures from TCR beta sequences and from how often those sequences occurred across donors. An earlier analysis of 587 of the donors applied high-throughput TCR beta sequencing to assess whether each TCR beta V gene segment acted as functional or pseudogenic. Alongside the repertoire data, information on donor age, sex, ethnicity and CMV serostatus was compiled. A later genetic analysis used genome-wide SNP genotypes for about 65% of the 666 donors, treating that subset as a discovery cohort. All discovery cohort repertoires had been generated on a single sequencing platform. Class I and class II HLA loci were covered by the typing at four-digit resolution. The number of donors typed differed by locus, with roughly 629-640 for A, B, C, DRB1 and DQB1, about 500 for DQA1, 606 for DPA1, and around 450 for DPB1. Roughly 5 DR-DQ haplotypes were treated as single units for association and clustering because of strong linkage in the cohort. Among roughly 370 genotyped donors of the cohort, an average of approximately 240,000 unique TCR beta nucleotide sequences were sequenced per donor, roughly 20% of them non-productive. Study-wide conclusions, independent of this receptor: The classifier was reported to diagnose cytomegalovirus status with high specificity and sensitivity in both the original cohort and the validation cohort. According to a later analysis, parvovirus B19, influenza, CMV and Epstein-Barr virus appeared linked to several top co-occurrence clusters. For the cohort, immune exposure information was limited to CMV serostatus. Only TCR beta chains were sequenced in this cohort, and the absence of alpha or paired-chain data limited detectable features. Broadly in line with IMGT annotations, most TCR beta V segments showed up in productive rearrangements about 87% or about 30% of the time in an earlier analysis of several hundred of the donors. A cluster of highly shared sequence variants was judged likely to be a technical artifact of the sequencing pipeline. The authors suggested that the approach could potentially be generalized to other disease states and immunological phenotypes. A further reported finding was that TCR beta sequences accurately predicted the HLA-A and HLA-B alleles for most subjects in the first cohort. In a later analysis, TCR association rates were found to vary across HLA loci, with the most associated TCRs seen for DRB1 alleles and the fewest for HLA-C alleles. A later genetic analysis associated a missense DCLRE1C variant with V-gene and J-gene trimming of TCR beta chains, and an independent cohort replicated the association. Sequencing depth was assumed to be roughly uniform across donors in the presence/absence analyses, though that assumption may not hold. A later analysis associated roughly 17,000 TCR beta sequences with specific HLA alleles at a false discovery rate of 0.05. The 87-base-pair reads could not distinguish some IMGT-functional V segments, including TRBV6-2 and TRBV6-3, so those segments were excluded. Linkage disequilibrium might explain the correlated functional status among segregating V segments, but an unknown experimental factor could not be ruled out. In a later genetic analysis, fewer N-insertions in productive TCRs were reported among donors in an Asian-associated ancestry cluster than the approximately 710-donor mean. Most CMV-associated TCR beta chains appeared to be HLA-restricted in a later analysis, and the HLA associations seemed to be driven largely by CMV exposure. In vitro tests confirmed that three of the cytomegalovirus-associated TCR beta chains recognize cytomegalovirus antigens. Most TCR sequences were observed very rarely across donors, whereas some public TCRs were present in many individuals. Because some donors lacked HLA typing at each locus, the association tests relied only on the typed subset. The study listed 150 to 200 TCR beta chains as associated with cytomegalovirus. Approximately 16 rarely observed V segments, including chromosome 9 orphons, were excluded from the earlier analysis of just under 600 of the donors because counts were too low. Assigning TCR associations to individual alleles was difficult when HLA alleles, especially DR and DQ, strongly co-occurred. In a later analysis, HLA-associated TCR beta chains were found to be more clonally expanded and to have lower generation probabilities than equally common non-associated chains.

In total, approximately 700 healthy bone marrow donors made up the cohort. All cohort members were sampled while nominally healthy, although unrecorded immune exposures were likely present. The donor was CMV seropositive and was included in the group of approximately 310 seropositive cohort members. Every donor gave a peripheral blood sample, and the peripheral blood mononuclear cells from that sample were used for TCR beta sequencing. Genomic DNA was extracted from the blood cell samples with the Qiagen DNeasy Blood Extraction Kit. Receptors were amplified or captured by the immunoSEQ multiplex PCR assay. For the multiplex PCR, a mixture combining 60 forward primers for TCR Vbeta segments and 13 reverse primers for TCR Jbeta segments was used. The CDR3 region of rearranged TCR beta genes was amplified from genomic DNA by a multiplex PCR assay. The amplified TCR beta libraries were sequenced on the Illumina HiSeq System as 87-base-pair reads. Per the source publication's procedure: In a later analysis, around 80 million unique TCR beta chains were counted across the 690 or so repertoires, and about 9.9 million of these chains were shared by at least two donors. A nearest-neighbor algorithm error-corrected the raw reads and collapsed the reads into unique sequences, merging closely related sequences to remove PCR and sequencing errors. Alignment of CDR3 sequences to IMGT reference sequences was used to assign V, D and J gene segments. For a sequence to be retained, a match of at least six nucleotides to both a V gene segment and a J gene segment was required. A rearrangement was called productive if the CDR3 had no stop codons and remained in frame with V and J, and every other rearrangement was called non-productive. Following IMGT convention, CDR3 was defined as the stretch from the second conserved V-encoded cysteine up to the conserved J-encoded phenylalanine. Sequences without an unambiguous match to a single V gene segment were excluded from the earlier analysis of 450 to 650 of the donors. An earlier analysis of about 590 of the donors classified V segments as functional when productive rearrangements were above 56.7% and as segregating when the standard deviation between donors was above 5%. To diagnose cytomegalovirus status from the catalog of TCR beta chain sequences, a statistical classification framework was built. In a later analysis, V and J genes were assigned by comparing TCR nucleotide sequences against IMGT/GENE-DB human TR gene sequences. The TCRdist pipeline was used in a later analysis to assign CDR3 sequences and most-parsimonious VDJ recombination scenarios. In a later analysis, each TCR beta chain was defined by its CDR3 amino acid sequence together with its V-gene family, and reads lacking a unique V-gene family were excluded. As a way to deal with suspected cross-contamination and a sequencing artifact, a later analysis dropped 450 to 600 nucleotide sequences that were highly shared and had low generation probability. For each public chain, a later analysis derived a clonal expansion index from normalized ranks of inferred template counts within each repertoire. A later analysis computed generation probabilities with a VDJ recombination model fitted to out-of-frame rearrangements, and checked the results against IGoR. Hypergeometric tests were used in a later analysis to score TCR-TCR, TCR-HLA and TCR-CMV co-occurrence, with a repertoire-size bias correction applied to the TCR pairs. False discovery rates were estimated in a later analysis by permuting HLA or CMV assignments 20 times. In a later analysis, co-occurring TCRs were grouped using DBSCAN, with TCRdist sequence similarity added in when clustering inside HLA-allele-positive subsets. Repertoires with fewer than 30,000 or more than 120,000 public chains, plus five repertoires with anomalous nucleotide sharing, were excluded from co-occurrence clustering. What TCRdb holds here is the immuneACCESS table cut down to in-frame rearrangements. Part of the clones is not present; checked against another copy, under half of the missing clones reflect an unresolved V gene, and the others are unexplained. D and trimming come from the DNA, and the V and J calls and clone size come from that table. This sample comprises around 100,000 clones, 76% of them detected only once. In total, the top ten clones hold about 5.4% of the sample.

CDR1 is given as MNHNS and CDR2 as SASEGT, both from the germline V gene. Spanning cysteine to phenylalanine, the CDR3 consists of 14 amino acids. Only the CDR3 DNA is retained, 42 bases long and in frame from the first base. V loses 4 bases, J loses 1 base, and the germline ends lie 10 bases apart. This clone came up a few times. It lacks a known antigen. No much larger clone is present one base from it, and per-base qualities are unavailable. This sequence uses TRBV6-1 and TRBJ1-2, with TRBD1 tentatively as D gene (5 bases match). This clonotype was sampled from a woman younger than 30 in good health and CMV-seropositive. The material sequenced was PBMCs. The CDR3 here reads CASSGGRGNYGYTF. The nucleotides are TGTGCCAGCAGTGGGGGGAGGGGTAACTATGGCTACACCTTC.